The 5 T cell receptor beta chains presented below share a single source sample, sequenced in a study of T cells expressing NK-cell markers. TCRdb re-called the 5' RACE reads and gives one entry per CDR3 protein, without DNA. The sample data list some 450,000 distinct CDR3 sequences. The sequenced material came from blood T cells: a sorted CD56 or NKG2C T cell subset, CD4+ or CD8+ T cells, or bulk PBMC T cells (not recorded which). These receptor sequences come from a woman between 18 and 69 years old in good health.

V gene TRBV7-2 combines with J gene TRBJ1-5; TCRdb returns TRBD1, unconfirmable since there is no DNA. The germline V gene encodes CDR1 SGHTA and CDR2 FQGNSA. The CDR3 has 12 amino acids. The CDR3 here is CASSPRGGPQHF. The full variable domain, with the rest looked up from reference TRBV7-2 and TRBJ1-5, is GAGVSQSPSNKVTEKGKDVELRCDPISGHTALYWYRQSLGQGLEFLIYFQGNSAPDKSGLPSDRFSAERTGGSVSTLTIQRTQQEDSAVYLCASSPRGGPQHFGDGTRLSIL.

The chain carries TRBV12-3 or TRBV12-4 and TRBJ2-7. The CDR3 consists of 12 residues. The CDR3 sequence is CASTDAIYEQYF.

The chain joins TRBV15 to TRBJ2-3; TCRdb indicates TRBD2, and absent DNA this call remains unverified. Germline lookup yields CDR1 LNHNV and CDR2 YYDKDF (reference sequence). The CDR3 extends over 16 amino acids. Here the CDR3 reads CATSREPAGGQDTQYF. Variable domain in full (rest from reference TRBV15 and TRBJ2-3): DAMVIQNPRYQVTQFGKPVTLSCSQTLNHNVMYWYQQKSSQAPKLLFHYYDKDFNNEADTPDNFQSRRPNTSFCFLDIRSPGLGDTAMYLCATSREPAGGQDTQYFGPGTRLTVL.

The genes are TRBV29-1 and TRBJ2-3; TCRdb's assignment of TRBD1 cannot be checked, as there is no DNA. Germline values: CDR1 SQVTM, CDR2 ANQGSEA. This CDR3 has 12 amino acids. The CDR3 here is CSVGGGTDTQYF.

The chain uses TRBV29-1 and TRBJ1-1; TCRdb's assignment of TRBD1 cannot be checked, as there is no DNA. In germline, CDR1 is SQVTM, CDR2 ANQGSEA. The CDR3 runs to 12 residues. CDR3 loop: CSVLGLGNEAFF.